Listed below are T cell receptor beta chains from one sample, sequenced in a study of T cells in Graves' hyperthyroidism and ophthalmopathy. TCRdb used MiXCR to reprocess the multiplex PCR reads, holding one entry per CDR3 protein. The table has 490,000 or so distinct CDR3 sequences, roughly 23% seen once; the top ten hold around 47%. Specimen: blood. The receptor source for this set is a woman in her 70s with Graves' ophthalmopathy. The CDR3 runs from the conserved cysteine through the conserved F or W. The order of the fields is clone size, D gene, J gene, V gene, CDR3 DNA, CDR3 protein. D genes are given only for firm matches. Clone size is shown for a subset of rows, as once, few, many or a class of expanded clone.

>few|TRBD1|TRBJ1-1|TRBV19
TGTGCCAGTAGTTCCGCCGGGACAGGGTTTTTCAACACTGAAGCTTTCTTT
CASSSAGTGFFNTEAFF
>NA|NA|TRBJ2-6|TRBV20-1
TGCAGTGCTACAGAAAGCTCTGGGGCCAACGTCCTGACTTTC
CSATESSGANVLTF
>few|TRBD1|TRBJ2-2|TRBV2
TGTGCCAGCAGTGAAGCCCACGGGACAGGGAACACCGGGGAGCTGTTTTTT
CASSEAHGTGNTGELFF
>many|NA|TRBJ1-5|TRBV28
TGTGCCAGCAGTATAACGGGGAGGCCCCAGCATTTT
CASSITGRPQHF
>many|TRBD2|TRBJ2-7|TRBV2
TGTGCCAGCATTTACGGGAGGCACGAGCAGTACTTC
CASIYGRHEQYF
>few|TRBD2|TRBJ2-3|TRBV3-1
TGTGCCAGCAGCCAAGTAGCTAGCGGGAGCGATACGCAGTATTTT
CASSQVASGSDTQYF
>few|NA|TRBJ2-5|TRBV15
TGTGCCACCAGCAGAGGGATCCAAGAGACCCAGTACTTC
CATSRGIQETQYF
>NA|NA|TRBJ1-2|TRBV10-3
TGTGCCATCAGGGGTTCCTCGAACTATGGCTACACCTTC
CAIRGSSNYGYTF
>many|NA|TRBJ1-5|TRBV2
TGTGCCAGCAGTCCGACTAATAGCAATCAGCCCCAGCATTTT
CASSPTNSNQPQHF
>many|NA|TRBJ2-5|TRBV12-3/TRBV12-4
TGTGCCAGCAGTCAAGGAGGAGGGTGGGAGACCCAGTACTTC
CASSQGGGWETQYF
>NA|TRBD2|TRBJ2-3|TRBV7-2
TGTGCCAGCAGTCGAACCGGGACTAGCGTAGATACGCAGTATTTT
CASSRTGTSVDTQYF
>NA|NA|TRBJ1-4|TRBV7-2
TGTGCCAGCAGCTTAGTTGGGGGGTTTGGACTGTTTTTT
CASSLVGGFGLFF
>few|NA|TRBJ2-1|TRBV10-3
TGTGCCATCAGTGAGGCTGGCAGGAGCTCCTACAATGAGCAGTTCTTC
CAISEAGRSSYNEQFF
>NA|NA|TRBJ2-4|TRBV7-3
TGTGCCAGCAGCTTCGCCCAAAACATTCAGTACTTC
CASSFAQNIQYF
>NA|TRBD1|TRBJ2-3|TRBV7-9
TGTGCCAGCAGCACCCCAGGGGGCGCAGATACGCAGTATTTT
CASSTPGGADTQYF
>many|TRBD1|TRBJ2-7|TRBV12-3/TRBV12-4
TGTGCCAGCAGTTTGGCCGGGACAGCTCCTTACGAGCAGTACTTC
CASSLAGTAPYEQYF
>many|NA|TRBJ1-1|TRBV6-1
TGTGCCAGCACCTTTGTTGCGGGAAACACTGAAGCTTTCTTT
CASTFVAGNTEAFF
>many|NA|TRBJ1-5|TRBV28
TGTGCCAGCGGTCAGCCCCAGCATTTT
CASGQPQHF
>NA|NA|TRBJ1-1|TRBV28
TGTGCCAGCAGTTTAGAGGGGGTAGGTGAAGCTTTCTTT
CASSLEGVGEAFF
>NA|TRBD2|TRBJ2-1|TRBV11-3
TGTGCCAGCAGCTCCCGACTAGCACCCTACAATGAGCAGTTCTTC
CASSSRLAPYNEQFF
>few|NA|TRBJ2-3|TRBV3-1
TGTGCCAGCAGCCAAAAGGGTGGTGATACGCAGTATTTT
CASSQKGGDTQYF
>many|TRBD1|TRBJ1-2|TRBV11-2
TGTGCCAGCAGCTTAGCCGGGACAGTGGGGCGCTATGGCTACACCTTC
CASSLAGTVGRYGYTF
>NA|TRBD1|TRBJ1-2|TRBV14
TGTGCCAGCAGCCAAACGACAGGGCCTTATGGCTACACCTTC
CASSQTTGPYGYTF
>NA|NA|TRBJ1-1|TRBV6-1
TGTGCCAGCAGTGACGAGGGGAGCACTGAAGCTTTCTTT
CASSDEGSTEAFF
>NA|TRBD1|TRBJ2-3|TRBV5-1
TGCGCCAGCAGCCGGACAGGGGAAAGCACAGATACGCAGTATTTT
CASSRTGESTDTQYF
>NA|TRBD2|TRBJ2-1|TRBV5-1
TGCGCCAGCAGCCCGGGACTAGCGGGAGTGCTTGAGCAGTTCTTC
CASSPGLAGVLEQFF
>NA|NA|TRBJ1-2|TRBV28
TGTGCCAGCAGTTCACCCGCCGGGTCAGAGGGAATAAGAGGCTACACCTTC
CASSSPAGSEGIRGYTF